This note documents a single T cell receptor (beta chain) sequence. The antigen remains undetermined. Between the trimmed V and J ends, which lost 2 bases and 5 bases, there was a span of 12 bases. Germline V gene lookup returns CDR1 SGHTA and CDR2 FQGNSA. The CDR3 consists of 14 residues. This sample is part of a study of blood T cells in healthy people across ages. General study findings and limits: No one knew whether donors had CMV, which possibly confounded expanded clonotype changes.

A sample-barcoded 5' primer and a J-beta primer mix were used in a second PCR of roughly 6 to 11 cycles. TCRdb independently ran MiXCR on the 5' RACE reads; one entry per CDR3 protein. In the table there are around 2 million distinct CDR3 sequences, approximately 40% of which are singletons. The sample was blood. The chain recombines TRBV7-2 with TRBJ1-2; D is undetermined. The receptor was isolated from a human donor in good health. The CDR3 reads CASSLNPMPYGYTF. The CDR3, as DNA: TGTGCCAGCAGCTTAAACCCGATGCCGTATGGCTACACCTTC.